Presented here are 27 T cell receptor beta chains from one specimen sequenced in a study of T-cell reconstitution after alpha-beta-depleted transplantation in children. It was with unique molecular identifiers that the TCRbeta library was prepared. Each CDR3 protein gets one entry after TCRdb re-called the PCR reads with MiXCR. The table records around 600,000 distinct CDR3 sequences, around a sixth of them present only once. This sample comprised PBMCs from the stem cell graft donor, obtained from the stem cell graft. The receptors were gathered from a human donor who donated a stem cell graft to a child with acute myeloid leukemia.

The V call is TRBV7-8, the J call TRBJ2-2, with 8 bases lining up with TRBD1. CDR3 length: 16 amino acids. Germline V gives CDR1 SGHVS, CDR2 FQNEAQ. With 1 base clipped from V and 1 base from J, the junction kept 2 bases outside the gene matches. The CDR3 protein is CASSLGTGQNTGELFF. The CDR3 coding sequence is TGTGCCAGCAGCTTAGGGACAGGGCAGAACACCGGGGAGCTGTTTTTT.

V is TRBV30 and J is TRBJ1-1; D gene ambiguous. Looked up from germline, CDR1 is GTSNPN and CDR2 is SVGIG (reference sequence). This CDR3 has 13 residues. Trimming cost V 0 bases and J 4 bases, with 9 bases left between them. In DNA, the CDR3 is TGTGCCTGGAGTGTTGGCGGCGCCACTGAAGCTTTCTTT. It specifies CAWSVGGATEAFF.

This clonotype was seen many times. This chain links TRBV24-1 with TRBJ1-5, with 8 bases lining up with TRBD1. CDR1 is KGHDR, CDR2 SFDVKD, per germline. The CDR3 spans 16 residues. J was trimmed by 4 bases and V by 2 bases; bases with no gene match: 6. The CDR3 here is CATSDSLWTGNQPQHF. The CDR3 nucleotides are TGTGCCACCAGTGATTCCCTCTGGACAGGGAATCAGCCCCAGCATTTT.

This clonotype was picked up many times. This chain's CDR3 is CASSPGLAASQETQYF. CDR3 DNA sequence: TGTGCCAGCAGCCCCGGACTAGCGGCCTCCCAAGAGACCCAGTACTTC. The genes are TRBV7-2 and TRBJ2-5; TRBD2 agrees at 10 bases. Trimming at V came to 5 bases and at J to 1 base, leaving 7 bases not matched to a gene. CDR3 length: 16 amino acids. Per germline, CDR1 SGHTA and CDR2 FQGNSA.

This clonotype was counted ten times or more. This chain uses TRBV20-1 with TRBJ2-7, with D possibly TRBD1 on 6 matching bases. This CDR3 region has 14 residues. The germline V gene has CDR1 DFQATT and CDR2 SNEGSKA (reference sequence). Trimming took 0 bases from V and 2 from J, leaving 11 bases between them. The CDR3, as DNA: TGCAGTGCTAGAGATCAGGGGATCCCCTACGAGCAGTACTTC. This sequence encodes CSARDQGIPYEQYF.

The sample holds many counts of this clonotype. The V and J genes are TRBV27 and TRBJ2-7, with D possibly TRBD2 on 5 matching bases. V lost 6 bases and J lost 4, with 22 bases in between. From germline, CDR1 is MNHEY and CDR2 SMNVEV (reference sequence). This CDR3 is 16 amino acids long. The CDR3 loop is CASSPKWRGLVYEQYF. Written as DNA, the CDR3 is TGTGCCAGCAGCCCCAAGTGGAGAGGGTTGGTATACGAGCAGTACTTC.

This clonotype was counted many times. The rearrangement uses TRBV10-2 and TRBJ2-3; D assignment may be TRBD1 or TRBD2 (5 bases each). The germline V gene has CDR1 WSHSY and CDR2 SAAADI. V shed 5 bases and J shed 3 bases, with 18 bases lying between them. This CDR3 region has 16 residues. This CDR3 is CASSLQGRASTDTQYF. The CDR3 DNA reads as TGCGCCAGCAGTCTTCAGGGACGTGCATCAACAGATACGCAGTATTTT.

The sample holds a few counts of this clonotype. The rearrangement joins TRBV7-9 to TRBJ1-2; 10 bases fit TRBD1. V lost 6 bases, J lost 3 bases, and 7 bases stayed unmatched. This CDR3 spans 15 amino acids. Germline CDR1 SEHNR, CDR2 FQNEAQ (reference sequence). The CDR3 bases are TGTGCCAGCAGTTTCCGGGACAGGGGTTACTATGGCTACACCTTC. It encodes CASSFRDRGYYGYTF.

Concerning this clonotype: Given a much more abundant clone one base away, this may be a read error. The CDR3 region is CSARQTHTQYF. DNA of the CDR3: TGCAGTGCTAGACAAACACATACGCAGTATTTT. The chain joins TRBV20-1 to TRBJ2-3; no firm D call. V was cut by 2 bases and J by 7 bases, with 7 bases left in between. The CDR3 length is 11 residues. Per germline, CDR1 DFQATT and CDR2 SNEGSKA (reference sequence).

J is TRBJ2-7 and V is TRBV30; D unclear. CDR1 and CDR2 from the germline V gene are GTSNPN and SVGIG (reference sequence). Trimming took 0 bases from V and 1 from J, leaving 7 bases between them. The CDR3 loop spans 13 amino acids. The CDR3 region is CAWSVRVSYEQYF. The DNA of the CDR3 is TGTGCCTGGAGTGTAAGGGTTTCCTACGAGCAGTACTTC.

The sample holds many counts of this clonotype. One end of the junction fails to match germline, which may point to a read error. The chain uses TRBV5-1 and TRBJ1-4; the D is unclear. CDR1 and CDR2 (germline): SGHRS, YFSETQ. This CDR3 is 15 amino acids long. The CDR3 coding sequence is TGTGCCAGCAGCTTGGGTTCGGCAACTAATGAAAAACTGTTTTTT. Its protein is CASSLGSATNEKLFF.

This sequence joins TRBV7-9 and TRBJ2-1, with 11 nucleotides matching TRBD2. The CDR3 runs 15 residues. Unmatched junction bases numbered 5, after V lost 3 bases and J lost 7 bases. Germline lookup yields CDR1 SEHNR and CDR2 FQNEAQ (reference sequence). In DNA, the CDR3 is TGTGCCAGCAGCTTCAATAGCGGGGGGGCTAATGAGCAGTTCTTC. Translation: CASSFNSGGANEQFF.

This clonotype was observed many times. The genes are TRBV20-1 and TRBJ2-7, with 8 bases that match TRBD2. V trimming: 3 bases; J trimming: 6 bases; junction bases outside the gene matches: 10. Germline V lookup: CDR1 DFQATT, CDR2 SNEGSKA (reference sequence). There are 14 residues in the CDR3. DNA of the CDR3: TGCAGTGCTAGGTTCCTCGGACTAGCCTTCGAGCAGTACTTC. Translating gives CSARFLGLAFEQYF.

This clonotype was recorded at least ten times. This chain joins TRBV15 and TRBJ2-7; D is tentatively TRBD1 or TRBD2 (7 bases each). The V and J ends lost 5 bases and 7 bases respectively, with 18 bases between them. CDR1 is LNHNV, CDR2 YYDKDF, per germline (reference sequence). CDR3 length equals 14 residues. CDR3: CATSRSGGGREQYV. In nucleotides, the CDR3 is TGTGCCACCAGCCGGTCAGGGGGGGGTCGGGAGCAGTACGTC.

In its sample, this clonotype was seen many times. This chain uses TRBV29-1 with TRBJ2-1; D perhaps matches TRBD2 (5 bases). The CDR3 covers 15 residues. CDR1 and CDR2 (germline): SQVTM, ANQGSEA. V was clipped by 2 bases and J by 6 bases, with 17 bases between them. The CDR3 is CSVEWRQTLSNEQFF. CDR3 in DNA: TGCAGCGTTGAATGGAGGCAGACGCTGAGCAATGAGCAGTTCTTC.

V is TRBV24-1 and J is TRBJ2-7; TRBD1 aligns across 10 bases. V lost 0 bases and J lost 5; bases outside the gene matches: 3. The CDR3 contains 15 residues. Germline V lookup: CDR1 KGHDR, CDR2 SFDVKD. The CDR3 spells CATSDLRTGGNEQYF. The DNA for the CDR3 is TGTGCCACCAGTGATTTGCGGACAGGGGGTAACGAGCAGTACTTC.

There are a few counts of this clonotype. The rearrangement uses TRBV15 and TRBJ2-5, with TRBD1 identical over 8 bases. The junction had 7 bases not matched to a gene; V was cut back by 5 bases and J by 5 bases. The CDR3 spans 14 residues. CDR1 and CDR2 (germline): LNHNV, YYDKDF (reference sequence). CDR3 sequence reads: CATSRDRHLETQYF. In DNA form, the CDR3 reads TGTGCCACCAGCCGGGACAGGCACCTCGAGACCCAGTACTTC.

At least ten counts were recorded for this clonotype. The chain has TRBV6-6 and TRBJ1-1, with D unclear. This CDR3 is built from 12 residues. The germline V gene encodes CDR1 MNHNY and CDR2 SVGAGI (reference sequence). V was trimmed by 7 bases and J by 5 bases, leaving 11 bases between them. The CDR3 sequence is CASTAGGTEAFF. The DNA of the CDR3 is TGTGCCAGCACCGCTGGAGGGACTGAAGCTTTCTTT.

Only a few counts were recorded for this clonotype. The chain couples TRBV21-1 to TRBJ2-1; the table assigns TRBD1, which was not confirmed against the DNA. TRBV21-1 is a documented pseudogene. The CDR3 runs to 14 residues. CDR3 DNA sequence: TGTGCCAGCAGCAAAGGAGGGGTGTACAATGAGCAGTTCTTC. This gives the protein CASSKGGVYNEQFF.

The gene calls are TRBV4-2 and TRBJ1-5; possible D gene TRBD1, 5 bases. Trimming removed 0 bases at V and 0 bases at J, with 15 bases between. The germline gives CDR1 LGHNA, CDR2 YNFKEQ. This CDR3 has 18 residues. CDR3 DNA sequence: TGTGCCAGCAGCCAAGATTATAGGGGCCGGTATAGCAATCAGCCCCAGCATTTT. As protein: CASSQDYRGRYSNQPQHF.

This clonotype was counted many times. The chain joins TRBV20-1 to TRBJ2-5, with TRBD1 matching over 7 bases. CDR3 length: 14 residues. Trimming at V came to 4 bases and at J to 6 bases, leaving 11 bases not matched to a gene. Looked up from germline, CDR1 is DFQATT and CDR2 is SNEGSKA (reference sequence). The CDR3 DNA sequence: TGCAGTGCTATCCCGGACAGGCTGGTTCAGACCCAGTACTTC. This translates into CSAIPDRLVQTQYF.

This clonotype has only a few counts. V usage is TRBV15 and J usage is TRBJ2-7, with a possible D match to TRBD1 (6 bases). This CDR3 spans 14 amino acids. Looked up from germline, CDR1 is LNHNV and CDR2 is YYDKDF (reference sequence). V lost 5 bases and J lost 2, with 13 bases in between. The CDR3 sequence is CATSGVGTTYEQYF. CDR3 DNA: TGTGCCACCAGCGGTGTGGGGACAACCTACGAGCAGTACTTC.

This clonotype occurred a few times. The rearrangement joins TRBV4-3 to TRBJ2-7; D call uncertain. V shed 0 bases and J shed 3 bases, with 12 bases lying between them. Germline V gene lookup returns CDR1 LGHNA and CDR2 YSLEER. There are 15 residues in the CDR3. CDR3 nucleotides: TGCGCCAGCAGCCAAGATACCGGGTTCATCTACGAGCAGTACTTC. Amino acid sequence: CASSQDTGFIYEQYF.

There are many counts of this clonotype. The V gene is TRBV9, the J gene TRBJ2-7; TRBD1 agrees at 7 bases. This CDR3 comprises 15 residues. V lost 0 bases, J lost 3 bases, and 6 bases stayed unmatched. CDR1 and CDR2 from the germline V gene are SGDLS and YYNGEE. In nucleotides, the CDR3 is TGTGCCAGCAGCGTAGCGGCAGGGGGTCACTACGAGCAGTACTTC. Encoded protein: CASSVAAGGHYEQYF.

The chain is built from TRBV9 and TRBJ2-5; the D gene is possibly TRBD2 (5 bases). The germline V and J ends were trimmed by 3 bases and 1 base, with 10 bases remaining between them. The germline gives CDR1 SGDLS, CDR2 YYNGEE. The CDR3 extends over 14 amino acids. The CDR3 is CASSAGGSQETQYF. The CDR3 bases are TGTGCCAGCAGCGCTGGAGGATCCCAAGAGACCCAGTACTTC.

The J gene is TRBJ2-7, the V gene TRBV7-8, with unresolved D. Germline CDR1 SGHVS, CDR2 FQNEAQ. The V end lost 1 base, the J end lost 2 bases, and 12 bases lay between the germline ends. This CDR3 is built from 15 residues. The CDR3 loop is CASSLGKARAYEQYF. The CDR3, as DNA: TGTGCCAGCAGCTTAGGTAAGGCCCGAGCCTACGAGCAGTACTTC.

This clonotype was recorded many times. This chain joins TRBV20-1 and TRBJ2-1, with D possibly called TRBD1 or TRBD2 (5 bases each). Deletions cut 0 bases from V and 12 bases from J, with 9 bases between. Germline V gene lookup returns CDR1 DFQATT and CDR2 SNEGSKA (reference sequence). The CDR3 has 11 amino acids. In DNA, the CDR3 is TGCAGTGCTAGAGATCCGGGGCGGCAGTTCTTC. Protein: CSARDPGRQFF.